This T cell receptor (beta chain) is drawn from a study of T cells after yellow fever vaccination. There are a few counts of this clonotype. From the 5' RACE reads, TCRdb called clonotypes with MiXCR, one entry per CDR3 protein. The sample includes under 250,000 distinct CDR3 sequences, 6% to 7.5% seen only once; the top ten take over 0.65%. The TCR originated in a man aged 30 to 39 who received the YFV17D yellow fever vaccine. Sequenced material: CD4+ T cells sorted from PBMCs, taken 15 days after the yellow fever booster vaccination.

The CDR3 DNA sequence: TGCGCCAGCAGCCCGGGGACTAGCTCTGGGCATGACGGGGAGCTGTTTTTT. It specifies CASSPGTSSGHDGELFF. J is TRBJ2-2 and V is TRBV5-1; 9 bases align to TRBD2. The junction had 14 bases not matched to a gene; V was cut back by 4 bases and J by 7 bases. This CDR3 contains 17 residues. CDR1 is SGHRS and CDR2 is YFSETQ in the germline V gene.